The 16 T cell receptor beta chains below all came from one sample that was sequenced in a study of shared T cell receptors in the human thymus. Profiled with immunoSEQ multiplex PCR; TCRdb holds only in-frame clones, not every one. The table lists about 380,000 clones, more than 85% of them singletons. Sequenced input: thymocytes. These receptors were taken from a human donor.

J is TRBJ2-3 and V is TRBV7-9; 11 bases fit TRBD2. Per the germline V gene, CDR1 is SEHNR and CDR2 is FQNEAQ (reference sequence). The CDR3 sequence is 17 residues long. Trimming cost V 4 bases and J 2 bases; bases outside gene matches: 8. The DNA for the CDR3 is TGTGCCAGCAGCTCGGCGGGACTAGCGGAGCTCACAGATACGCAGTATTTT. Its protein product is CASSSAGLAELTDTQYF.

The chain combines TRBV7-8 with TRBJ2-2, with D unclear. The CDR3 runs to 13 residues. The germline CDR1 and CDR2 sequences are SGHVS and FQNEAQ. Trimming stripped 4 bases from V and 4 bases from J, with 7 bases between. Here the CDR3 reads CASSSPGTGELFF. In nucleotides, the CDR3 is TGTGCCAGCAGCTCCCCGGGCACCGGGGAGCTGTTTTTT.

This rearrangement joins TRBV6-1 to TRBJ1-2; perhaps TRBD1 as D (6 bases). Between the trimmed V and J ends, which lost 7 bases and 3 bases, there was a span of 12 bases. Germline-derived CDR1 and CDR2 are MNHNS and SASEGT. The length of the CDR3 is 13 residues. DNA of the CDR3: TGTGCCAGCATCGCTGGACAGCACTATGGCTACACCTTC. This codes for CASIAGQHYGYTF.

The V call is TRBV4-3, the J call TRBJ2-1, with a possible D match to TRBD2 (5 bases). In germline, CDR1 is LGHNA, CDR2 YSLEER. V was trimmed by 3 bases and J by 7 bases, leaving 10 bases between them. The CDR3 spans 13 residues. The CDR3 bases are TGCGCCAGCAGCCAGATAGCGCTAAATGAGCAGTTCTTC. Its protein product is CASSQIALNEQFF.

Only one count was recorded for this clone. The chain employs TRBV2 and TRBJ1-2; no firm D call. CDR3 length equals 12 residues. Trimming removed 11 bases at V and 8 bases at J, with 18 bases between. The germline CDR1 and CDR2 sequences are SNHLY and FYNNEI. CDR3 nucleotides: TGTGCCGGAACGGATGAGCGAAGAGGCTACACCTTC. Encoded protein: CAGTDERRGYTF.

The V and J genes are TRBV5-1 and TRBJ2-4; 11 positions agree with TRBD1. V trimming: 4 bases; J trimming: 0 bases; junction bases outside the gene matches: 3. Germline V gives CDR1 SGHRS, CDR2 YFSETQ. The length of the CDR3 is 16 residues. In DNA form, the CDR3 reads TGCGCCAGCAGCGCCGGGACAGGGGGAGCCAAAAACATTCAGTACTTC. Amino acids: CASSAGTGGAKNIQYF.

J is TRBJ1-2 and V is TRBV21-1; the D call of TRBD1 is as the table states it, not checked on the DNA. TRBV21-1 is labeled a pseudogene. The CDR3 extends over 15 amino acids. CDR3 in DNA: TGTGCCAGCAGCCAAAATCCAGGGGGACTTTGTGGCTACACCTTC. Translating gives CASSQNPGGLCGYTF.

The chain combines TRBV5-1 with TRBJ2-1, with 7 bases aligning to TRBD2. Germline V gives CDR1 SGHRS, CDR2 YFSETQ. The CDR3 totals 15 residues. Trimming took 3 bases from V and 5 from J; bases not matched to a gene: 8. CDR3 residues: CASSSLSGTNNEQFF. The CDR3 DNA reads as TGCGCCAGCAGCTCCCTAAGCGGGACGAACAATGAGCAGTTCTTC.

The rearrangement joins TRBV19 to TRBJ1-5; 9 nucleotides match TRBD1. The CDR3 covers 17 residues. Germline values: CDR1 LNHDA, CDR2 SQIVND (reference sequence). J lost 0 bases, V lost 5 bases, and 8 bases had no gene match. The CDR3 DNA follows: TGTGCCAGTAGTCCAGGGGGACAGGGCAATAGCAATCAGCCCCAGCATTTT. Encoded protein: CASSPGGQGNSNQPQHF.

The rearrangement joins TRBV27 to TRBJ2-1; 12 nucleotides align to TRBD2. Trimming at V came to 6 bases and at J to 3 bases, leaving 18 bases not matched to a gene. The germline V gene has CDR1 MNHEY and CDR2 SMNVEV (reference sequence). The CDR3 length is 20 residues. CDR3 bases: TGTGCCAGCAGCCCCCCCGTGGGGCTAGCGGGAGGGCCGTGCTACAATGAGCAGTTCTTC. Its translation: CASSPPVGLAGGPCYNEQFF.

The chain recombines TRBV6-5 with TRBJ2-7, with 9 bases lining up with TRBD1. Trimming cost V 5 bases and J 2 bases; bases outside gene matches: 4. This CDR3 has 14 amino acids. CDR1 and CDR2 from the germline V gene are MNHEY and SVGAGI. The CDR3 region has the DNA TGTGCCAGCAGTCCGGACAGGGGAGCCTACGAGCAGTACTTC. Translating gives CASSPDRGAYEQYF.

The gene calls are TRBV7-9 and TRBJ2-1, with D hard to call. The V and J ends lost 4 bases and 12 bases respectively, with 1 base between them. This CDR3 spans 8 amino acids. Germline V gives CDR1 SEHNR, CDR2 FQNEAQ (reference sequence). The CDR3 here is CASSSQFF. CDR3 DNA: TGTGCCAGCAGCTCGCAGTTCTTC.

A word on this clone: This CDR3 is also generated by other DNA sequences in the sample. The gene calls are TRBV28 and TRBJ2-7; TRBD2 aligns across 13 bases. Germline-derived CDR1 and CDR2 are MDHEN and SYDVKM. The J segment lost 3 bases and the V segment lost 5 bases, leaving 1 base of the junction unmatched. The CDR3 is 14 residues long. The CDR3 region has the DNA TGTGCCAGCAGTCGACTAGCGGGGGGCTACGAGCAGTACTTC. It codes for CASSRLAGGYEQYF.

For the CDR3, the DNA is TGTGCCAGCAGTGAAACAGGGCGAGGAAGCACTGAAGCTTTCTTT. It specifies CASSETGRGSTEAFF. The chain is built from TRBV2 and TRBJ1-1, with a tentative D call TRBD1 (6 bases). The ends were cut back, 2 bases at V and 4 bases at J, with 14 bases in the middle. The CDR3 contains 15 residues. CDR1 is SNHLY, CDR2 FYNNEI, per germline.

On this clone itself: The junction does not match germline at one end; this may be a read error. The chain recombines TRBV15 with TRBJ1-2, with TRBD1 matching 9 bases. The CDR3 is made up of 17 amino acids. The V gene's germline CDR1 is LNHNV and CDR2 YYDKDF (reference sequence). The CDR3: CATSRRGTGSGNNGYTF. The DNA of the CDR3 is TGTGCCACCAGCAGGAGGGGGACAGGGAGTGGTAACAATGGCTACACCTTC.

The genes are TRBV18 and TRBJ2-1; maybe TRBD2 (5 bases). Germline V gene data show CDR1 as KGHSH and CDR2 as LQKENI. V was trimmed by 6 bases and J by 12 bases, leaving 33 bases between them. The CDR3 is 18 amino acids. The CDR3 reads CASSPPTTGIVCRLGQFF. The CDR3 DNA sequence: TGTGCCAGCTCGCCTCCAACGACGGGGATCGTTTGTCGACTCGGGCAGTTCTTC.